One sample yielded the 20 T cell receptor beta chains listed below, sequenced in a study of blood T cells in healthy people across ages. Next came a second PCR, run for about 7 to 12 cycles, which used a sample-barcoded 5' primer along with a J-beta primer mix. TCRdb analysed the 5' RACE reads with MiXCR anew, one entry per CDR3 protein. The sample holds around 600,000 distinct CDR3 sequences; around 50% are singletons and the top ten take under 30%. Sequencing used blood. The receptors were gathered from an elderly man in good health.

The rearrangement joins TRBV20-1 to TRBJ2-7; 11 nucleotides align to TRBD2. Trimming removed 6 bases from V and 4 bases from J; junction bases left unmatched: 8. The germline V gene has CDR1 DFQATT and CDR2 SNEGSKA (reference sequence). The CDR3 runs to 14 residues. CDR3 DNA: TGCAGTGCCGGGCGTCCTAGCGGGGGGTACGAGCAGTACTTC. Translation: CSAGRPSGGYEQYF.

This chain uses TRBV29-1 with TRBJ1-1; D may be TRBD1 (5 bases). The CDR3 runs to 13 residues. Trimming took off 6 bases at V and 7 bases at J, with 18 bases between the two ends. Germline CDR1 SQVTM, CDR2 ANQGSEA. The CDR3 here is CSVPREGLGEAFF. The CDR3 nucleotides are TGCAGCGTCCCTAGGGAGGGGTTGGGTGAAGCTTTCTTT.

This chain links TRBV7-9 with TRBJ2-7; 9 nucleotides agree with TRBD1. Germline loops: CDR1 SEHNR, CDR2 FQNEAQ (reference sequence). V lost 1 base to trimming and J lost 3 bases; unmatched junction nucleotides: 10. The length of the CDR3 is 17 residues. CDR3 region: CASSLGATGDRDYEQYF. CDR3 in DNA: TGTGCCAGCAGCTTAGGTGCCACAGGGGACAGGGACTACGAGCAGTACTTC.

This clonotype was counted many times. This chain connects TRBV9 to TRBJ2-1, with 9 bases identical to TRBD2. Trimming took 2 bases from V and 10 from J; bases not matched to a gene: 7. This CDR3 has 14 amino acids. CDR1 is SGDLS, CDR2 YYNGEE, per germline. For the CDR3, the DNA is TGTGCCAGCAGCGTTGAGCGGGAGGTTCGGGAGCAGTTCTTC. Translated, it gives CASSVEREVREQFF.

CDR3 bases: TGTGCCAGCTCACCCGGACAGGCCTTATACTACGAGCAGTACTTC. This encodes CASSPGQALYYEQYF. The V call is TRBV18, the J call TRBJ2-7, with 7 bases matching TRBD1. V lost 3 bases, J lost 3 bases, and 8 bases stayed unmatched. CDR3 size: 15 residues. Germline V CDR1 and CDR2: KGHSH, LQKENI.

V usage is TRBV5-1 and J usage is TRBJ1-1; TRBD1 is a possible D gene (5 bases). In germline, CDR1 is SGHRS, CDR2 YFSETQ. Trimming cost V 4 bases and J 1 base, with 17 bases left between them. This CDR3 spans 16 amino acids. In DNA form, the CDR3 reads TGCGCCAGCAGCCCAGATACCGGGACCCCGAACACTGAAGCTTTCTTT. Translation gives CASSPDTGTPNTEAFF.

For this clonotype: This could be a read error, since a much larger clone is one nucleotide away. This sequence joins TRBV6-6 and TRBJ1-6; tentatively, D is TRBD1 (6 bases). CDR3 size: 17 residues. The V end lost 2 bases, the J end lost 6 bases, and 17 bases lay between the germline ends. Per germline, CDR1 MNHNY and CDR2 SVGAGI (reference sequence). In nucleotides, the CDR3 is TGTGCCAGCAGTTACCCACAGGGTGCGGGAGGTAATTCACCCCTCCACTTT. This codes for CASSYPQGAGGNSPLHF.

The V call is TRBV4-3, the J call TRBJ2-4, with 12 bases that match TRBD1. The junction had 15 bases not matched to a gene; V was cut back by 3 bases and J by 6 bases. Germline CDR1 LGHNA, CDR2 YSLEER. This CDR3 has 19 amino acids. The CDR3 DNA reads TGCGCCAGCAGCCAGGAATCCCCGGGACAGGGGGCTTTAAGAAACATTCAGTACTTC. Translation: CASSQESPGQGALRNIQYF.

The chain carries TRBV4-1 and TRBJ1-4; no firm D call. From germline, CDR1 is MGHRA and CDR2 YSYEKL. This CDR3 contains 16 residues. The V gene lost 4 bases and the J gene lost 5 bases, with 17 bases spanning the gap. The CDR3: CASSPRGGQQNEKLFF. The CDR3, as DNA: TGCGCCAGCAGCCCCCGGGGTGGGCAGCAAAATGAAAAACTGTTTTTT.

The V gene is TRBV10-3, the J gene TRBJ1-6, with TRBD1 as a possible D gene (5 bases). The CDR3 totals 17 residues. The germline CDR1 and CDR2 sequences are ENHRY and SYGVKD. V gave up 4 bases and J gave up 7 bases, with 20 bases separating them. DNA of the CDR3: TGTGCCATCAGTGTGGGCGCAGGGATGACGGGGAATTCACCCCTCCACTTT. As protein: CAISVGAGMTGNSPLHF.

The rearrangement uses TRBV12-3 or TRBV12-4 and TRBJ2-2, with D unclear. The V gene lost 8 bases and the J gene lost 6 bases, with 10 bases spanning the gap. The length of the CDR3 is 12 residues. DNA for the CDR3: TGTGCCAGCGGATATGGGGCCGGGGAGCTGTTTTTT. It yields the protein CASGYGAGELFF.

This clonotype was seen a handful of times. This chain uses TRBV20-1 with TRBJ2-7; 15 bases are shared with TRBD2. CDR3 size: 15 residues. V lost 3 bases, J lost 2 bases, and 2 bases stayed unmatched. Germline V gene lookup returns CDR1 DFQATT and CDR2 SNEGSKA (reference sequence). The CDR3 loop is CSASRTSGRAYEQYF. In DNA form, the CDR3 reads TGCAGTGCTAGTCGGACTAGCGGGAGGGCCTACGAGCAGTACTTC.

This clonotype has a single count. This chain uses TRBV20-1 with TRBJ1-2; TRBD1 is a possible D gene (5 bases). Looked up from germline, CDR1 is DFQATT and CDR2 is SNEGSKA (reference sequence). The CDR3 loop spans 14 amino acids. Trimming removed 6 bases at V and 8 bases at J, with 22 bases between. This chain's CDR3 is CSAPGPFFVSGYTF. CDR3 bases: TGCAGTGCCCCGGGACCGTTTTTTGTTTCGGGCTACACCTTC.

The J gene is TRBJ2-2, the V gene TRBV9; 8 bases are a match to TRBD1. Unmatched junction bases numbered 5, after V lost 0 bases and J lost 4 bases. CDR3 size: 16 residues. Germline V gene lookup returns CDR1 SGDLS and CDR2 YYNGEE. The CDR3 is CASSVGPGGLTGELFF. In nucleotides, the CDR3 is TGTGCCAGCAGCGTAGGTCCAGGGGGCCTCACCGGGGAGCTGTTTTTT.

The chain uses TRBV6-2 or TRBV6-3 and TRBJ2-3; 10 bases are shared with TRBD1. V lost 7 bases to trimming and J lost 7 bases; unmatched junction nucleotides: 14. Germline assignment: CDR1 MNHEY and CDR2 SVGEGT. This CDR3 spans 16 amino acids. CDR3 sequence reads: CASILRLDRGLHTQYF. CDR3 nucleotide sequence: TGTGCCAGCATTCTACGCCTGGACAGGGGGTTGCATACGCAGTATTTT.

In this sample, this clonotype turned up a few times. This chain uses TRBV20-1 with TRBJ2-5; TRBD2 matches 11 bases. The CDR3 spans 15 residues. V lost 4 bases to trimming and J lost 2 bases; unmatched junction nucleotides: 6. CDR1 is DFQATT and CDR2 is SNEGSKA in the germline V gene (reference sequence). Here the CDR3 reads CSATHSGGAQETQYF. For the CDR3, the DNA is TGCAGTGCTACCCATAGCGGGGGGGCGCAAGAGACCCAGTACTTC.

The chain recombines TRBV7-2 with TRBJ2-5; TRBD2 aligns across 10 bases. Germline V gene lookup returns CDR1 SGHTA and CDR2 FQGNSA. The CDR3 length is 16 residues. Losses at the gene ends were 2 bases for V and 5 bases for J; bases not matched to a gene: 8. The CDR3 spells CASSLFGSGGWETQYF. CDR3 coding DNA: TGTGCCAGCAGCTTATTTGGTAGCGGGGGGTGGGAGACCCAGTACTTC.

CDR3: CASSLEHGTGGQPQHF. The CDR3 coding sequence is TGTGCCAGCAGCTTAGAGCACGGGACAGGGGGTCAGCCCCAGCATTTT. The chain combines TRBV11-3 with TRBJ1-5, with TRBD1 identical over 11 bases. The V segment lost 0 bases and the J segment 6 bases; nucleotides outside the gene matches: 4. This CDR3 spans 16 amino acids. CDR1 and CDR2 from the germline V gene are SGHNT and YENEEA.

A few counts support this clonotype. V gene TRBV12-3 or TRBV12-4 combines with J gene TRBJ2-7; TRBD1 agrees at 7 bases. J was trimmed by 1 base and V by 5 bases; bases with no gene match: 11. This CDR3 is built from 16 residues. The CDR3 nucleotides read TGTGCCAGCAGTAAAACCCCGGGACAGCAATCCTACGAGCAGTACTTC. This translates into CASSKTPGQQSYEQYF.

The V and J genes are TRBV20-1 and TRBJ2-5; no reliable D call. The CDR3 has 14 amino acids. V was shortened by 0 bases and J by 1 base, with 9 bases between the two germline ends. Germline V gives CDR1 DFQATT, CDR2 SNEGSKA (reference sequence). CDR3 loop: CSARDPAGQETQYF. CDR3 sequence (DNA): TGCAGTGCTAGAGATCCCGCAGGCCAAGAGACCCAGTACTTC.